The 5 T cell receptor beta chains reported below all come from one sample, sequenced in a study of cytomegalovirus exposure and HLA in healthy donors. Primers for the PCR totalled 60 Vbeta and 13 Jbeta. The protocol was immunoSEQ multiplex PCR, while the TCRdb copy is restricted to in-frame clones and leaves out a portion. The sample's table shows about 79,000 clones. The sequencing sample was made of PBMCs. The receptors stem from a man aged 25-45 years in good health and CMV-seronegative.

The V call is TRBV7-2, the J call TRBJ2-1; 8 bases are a match to TRBD2. Germline V lookup: CDR1 SGHTA, CDR2 FQGNSA. The V and J ends lost 5 bases and 7 bases, in that order; junction bases with no gene match: 16. The CDR3 has 17 residues. Written as DNA, the CDR3 is TGTGCCAGCAGCCTAAGCGGGAGTGCGGTACGATTGAATGAGCAGTTCTTC. Translation: CASSLSGSAVRLNEQFF.

The gene calls are TRBV5-1 and TRBJ1-1; TRBD1 is a possible D gene (5 bases). Germline CDR1 reads SGHRS; CDR2 reads YFSETQ. Trimming removed 2 bases from V and 5 bases from J, with 16 bases in between. This CDR3 spans 15 amino acids. CDR3 in amino acids: CASSFFSGRVTEAFF. As DNA, the CDR3 is TGCGCCAGCAGCTTTTTTAGCGGCAGGGTGACTGAAGCTTTCTTT.

The CDR3 here is CASSIPGRGPQHF. The CDR3 nucleotides are TGTGCCAGCAGTATTCCGGGTAGGGGACCCCAGCATTTT. The rearrangement joins TRBV7-2 to TRBJ1-5, with D possibly matching TRBD1 (5 bases). CDR1 is SGHTA, CDR2 FQGNSA, per germline. The CDR3 runs 13 residues. Trimming removed 6 bases from V and 10 bases from J, with 16 bases in between.

The V call is TRBV19, the J call TRBJ2-1; no reliable D call. The CDR3 spans 15 residues. V shed 2 bases and J shed 3 bases, with 11 bases lying between them. From germline, CDR1 is LNHDA and CDR2 SQIVND (reference sequence). The CDR3 sequence is CASSIPPLVYNEQFF. CDR3 DNA: TGTGCCAGTAGTATACCTCCCCTTGTCTACAATGAGCAGTTCTTC. The variable domain in full, completed from reference TRBV19 and TRBJ2-1, reads DGGITQSPKYLFRKEGQNVTLSCEQNLNHDAMYWYRQDPGQGLRLIYYSQIVNDFQKGDIAEGYSVSREKKESFPLTVTSAQKNPTAFYLCASSIPPLVYNEQFFGPGTRLTVL.

This chain links TRBV10-3 with TRBJ1-4; the match to TRBD1 covers 9 bases. V dropped 9 bases and J dropped 6; count of bases not matched to a gene: 5. There are 13 residues in the CDR3. In germline, CDR1 is ENHRY, CDR2 SYGVKD. DNA of the CDR3: TGTGCCATAGGCCGGGACAGGGATGAAAAACTGTTTTTT. Translated: CAIGRDRDEKLFF.